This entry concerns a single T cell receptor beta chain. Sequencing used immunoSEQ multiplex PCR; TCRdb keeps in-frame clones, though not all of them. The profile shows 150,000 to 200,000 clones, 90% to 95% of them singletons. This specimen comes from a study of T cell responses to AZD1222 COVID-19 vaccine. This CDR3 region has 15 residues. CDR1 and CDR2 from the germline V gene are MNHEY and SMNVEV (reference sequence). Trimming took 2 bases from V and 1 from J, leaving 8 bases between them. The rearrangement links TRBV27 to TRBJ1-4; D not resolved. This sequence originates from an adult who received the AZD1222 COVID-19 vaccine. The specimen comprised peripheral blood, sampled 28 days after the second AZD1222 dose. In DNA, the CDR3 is TGTGCCAGCAGTTTAGCAGCAGTAACTAATGAAAAACTGTTTTTT. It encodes CASSLAAVTNEKLFF.